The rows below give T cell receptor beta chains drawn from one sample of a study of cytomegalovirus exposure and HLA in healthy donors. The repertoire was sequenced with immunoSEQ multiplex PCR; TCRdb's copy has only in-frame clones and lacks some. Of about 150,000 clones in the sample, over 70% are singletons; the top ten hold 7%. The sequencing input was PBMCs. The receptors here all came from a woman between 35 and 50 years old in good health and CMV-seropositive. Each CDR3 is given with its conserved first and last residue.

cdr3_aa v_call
CASSQDLGQGYGYTF TRBV4-3
CAISEGTGGYEQYF TRBV10-3
CASSLSDRGRPRAF TRBV28
CASSGSDGETQYF TRBV7-2
CASSSSSGEYNEQFF TRBV7-3
CSAELYNEQFF TRBV20-1
CASSPGQGFHYEQYF TRBV19
CASSATTGPETQYF TRBV9
CASSTGQGDHMKTQYF TRBV19
CAISSTTGVGEKLFF TRBV10-3
CASSQALRGASETQYF TRBV4-1
CASSLDISGGAWEQFF TRBV11-2
CASAQGIGTGELFF TRBV7-3
CASRTTGGNTEAFF TRBV19
CSVAGVGNEQFF TRBV29-1
CASSSPGMYNSPLHF TRBV7-9
CASSQVGLYEQYF TRBV14
CASSLVGNPQHF TRBV7-9
CASSQDHRENTAHYGYTF TRBV4-2
CASSLNSRFYGYTF TRBV5-1
CASSEGPGPYEQYF TRBV6-1
CASSRTETGMNTEAFF TRBV5-6
CASSDLLAGGTGETQYF TRBV7-9
CASSTTGINSPLHF TRBV9
CASSLGTGVYNEQFF TRBV5-1
CASSLSGQGVGQPQHF TRBV28
CASSSRGDYGYTF TRBV5-4
CASSEGQGISEAFF TRBV2
CASKAGGYNEQFF TRBV6-5
CASSVGTVTYNEQFF TRBV9
CASSLDRDYGYTF TRBV7-2
CASSLVPGGIANSPLHF TRBV7-2
CATSRAGGAKNIQYF TRBV15